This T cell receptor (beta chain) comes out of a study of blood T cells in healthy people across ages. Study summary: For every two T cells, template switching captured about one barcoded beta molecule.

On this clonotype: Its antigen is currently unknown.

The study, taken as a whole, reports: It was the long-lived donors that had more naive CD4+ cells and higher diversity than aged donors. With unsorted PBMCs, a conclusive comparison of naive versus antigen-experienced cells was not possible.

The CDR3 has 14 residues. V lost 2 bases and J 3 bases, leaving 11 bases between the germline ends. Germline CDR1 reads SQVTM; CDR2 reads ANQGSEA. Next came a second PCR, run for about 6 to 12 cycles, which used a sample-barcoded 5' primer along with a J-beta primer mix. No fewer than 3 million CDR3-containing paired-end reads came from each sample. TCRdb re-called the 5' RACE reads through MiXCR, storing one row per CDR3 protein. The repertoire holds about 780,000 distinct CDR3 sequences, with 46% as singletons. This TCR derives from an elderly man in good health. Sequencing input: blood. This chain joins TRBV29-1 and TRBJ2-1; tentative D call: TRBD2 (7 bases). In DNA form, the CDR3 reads TGCAGCGTTGAAACAGCGGGACACTACAATGAGCAGTTCTTC. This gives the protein CSVETAGHYNEQFF.